The entry that follows covers one TCR beta chain sequence. Seattle patient enrollment occurred during active infection, with longitudinal follow-up thereafter. Per the original methods: Using reference gene primer amplification, nucleated cell counts were estimated. Using immunoSEQ multiplex PCR, the repertoire was profiled, and TCRdb retains in-frame clones only, with some absent. V, J and clone size are those of that table, while D and trimming were read from the DNA. The sample lists approximately 460,000 clones; 75% to 90% were seen once. This record belongs to a study of blood T cell repertoires in COVID-19. The overall study: Spain, Italy and the United States supplied samples that represented acute and convalescent COVID-19. Sample material is recorded as cDNA or gDNA derived from T cells, B-cell-depleted T cells, or PBMCs.

The V segment lost 2 bases and the J segment 4 bases; nucleotides outside the gene matches: 13. The germline V gene has CDR1 SGHAT and CDR2 FQNNGV. The CDR3 covers 17 residues. Input material: peripheral blood. The clonotype comes from a man younger than 30 with COVID-19, enrolled during active disease. The V and J genes are TRBV11-2 and TRBJ2-5, with 7 bases fitting TRBD1. As DNA, the CDR3 is TGTGCCAGCAGCTTAATCAGAAGGACAGGCGGACTAGAGACCCAGTACTTC. This sequence encodes CASSLIRRTGGLETQYF.